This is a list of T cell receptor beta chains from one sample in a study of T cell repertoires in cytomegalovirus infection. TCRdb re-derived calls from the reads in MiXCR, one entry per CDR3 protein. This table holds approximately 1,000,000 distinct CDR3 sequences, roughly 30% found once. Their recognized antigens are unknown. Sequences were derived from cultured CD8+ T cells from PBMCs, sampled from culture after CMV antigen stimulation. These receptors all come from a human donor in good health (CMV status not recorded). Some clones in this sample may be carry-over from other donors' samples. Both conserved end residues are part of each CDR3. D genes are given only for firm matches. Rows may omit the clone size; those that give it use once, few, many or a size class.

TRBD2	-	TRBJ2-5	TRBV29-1	CSVQKTAGAQETQYF	TGCAGCGTCCAAAAGACGGCGGGAGCCCAAGAGACCCAGTACTTC
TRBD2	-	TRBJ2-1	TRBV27	CASQRGAIYNEQFF	TGTGCCAGCCAGCGGGGGGCCATATACAATGAGCAGTTCTTC
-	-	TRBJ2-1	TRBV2	CASWGDQVDNEQFF	TGTGCCAGCTGGGGCGACCAGGTGGACAATGAGCAGTTCTTC
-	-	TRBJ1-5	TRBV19	CASSIDVGEPQHF	TGTGCCAGTAGTATAGATGTTGGCGAGCCCCAGCATTTT
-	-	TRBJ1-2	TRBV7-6	CASSSQGIHGYTF	TGTGCCAGCAGCTCACAGGGAATACATGGCTACACCTTC
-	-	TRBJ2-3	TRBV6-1	CASSEERAPVKDTQYF	TGTGCCAGCAGTGAAGAGAGGGCCCCCGTCAAGGATACGCAGTATTTT
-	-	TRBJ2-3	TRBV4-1	CASSQISADTQYF	TGCGCCAGCAGCCAAATTAGCGCAGATACGCAGTATTTT
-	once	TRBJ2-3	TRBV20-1	CSAREEGPGAPVDTQYF	TGCAGTGCTAGAGAAGAAGGCCCGGGGGCGCCGGTAGATACGCAGTATTTT
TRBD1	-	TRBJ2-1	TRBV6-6	CASSYTHPLDRGQDNEQFF	TGTGCCAGCAGTTACACACATCCCCTGGACAGGGGGCAAGACAATGAGCAGTTCTTC
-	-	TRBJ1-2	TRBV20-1	CSAQNSRGSFYGYTF	TGCAGTGCACAGAACTCCCGTGGCAGCTTTTATGGCTACACCTTC
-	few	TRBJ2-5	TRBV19	CASSIGATAQETQYF	TGTGCCAGTAGTATAGGGGCGACTGCGCAAGAGACCCAGTACTTC